What follows is one T cell receptor beta chain and its context. Preparation of the TCRbeta library was carried out with unique molecular identifiers. TCRdb re-called the PCR reads with MiXCR, one entry per CDR3 protein. The data show 400,000 to 500,000 distinct CDR3 sequences, roughly 10% seen once. The source of the sample is a study of T-cell reconstitution after alpha-beta-depleted transplantation in children. Germline CDR1 and CDR2: DFQATT and SNEGSKA (reference sequence). The ends lost 0 bases at V and 4 bases at J; junction bases unmatched: 7. This CDR3 comprises 16 residues. The sequencing used PBMCs from the stem cell graft donor, collected from the stem cell graft. The chain is built from TRBV20-1 and TRBJ2-3; 10 bases fit TRBD2. This clonotype was sampled from a human donor who donated a stem cell graft to a child with acute myeloid leukemia. CDR3 coding DNA: TGCAGTGCTAGAGATGAGGTAGCGGGGGGATCAGATACGCAGTATTTT. This encodes CSARDEVAGGSDTQYF.